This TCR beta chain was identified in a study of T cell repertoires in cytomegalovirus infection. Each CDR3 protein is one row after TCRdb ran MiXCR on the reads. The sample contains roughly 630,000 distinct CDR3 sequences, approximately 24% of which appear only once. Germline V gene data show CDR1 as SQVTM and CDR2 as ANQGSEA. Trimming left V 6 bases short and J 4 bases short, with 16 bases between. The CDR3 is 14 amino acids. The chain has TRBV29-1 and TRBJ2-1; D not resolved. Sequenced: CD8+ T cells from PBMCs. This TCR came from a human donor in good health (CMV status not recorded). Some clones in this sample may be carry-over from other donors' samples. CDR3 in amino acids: CSVGRNSRYNEQFF. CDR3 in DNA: TGCAGCGTGGGCCGGAACAGCCGTTACAATGAGCAGTTCTTC.